The sample holds a few counts of the clone carrying this T cell receptor beta chain. All of the isolated RNA was reverse transcribed, so expressed TCRB transcripts were sequenced. Sequenced naive, central memory and regulatory T cell samples produced an average of approximately 3.8 million reads. Measured with immunoSEQ multiplex PCR; TCRdb has only the in-frame clones, and not every one. The sample lists about 400,000 clones, roughly 12% occurring once. This record comes from a study of beta chain features in type 1 diabetes. Specimen: naive CD4+ T cells from blood. The receptor's source is a man in his late teens or twenties in good health.

CDR3 sequence reads: CASSRPGLQETQYF. The CDR3 DNA reads TGCGCCAGCAGCCGCCCGGGATTACAAGAGACCCAGTACTTC. The genes are TRBV4-1 and TRBJ2-5; maybe TRBD2 (5 bases). Germline CDR1 and CDR2: MGHRA and YSYEKL. This CDR3 has 14 amino acids. Trimming took 4 bases from V and 2 from J, leaving 11 bases between them.